Given below is one T cell receptor (beta chain) in context. The sample originates from a study of control samples from healthy donors and cancer patients. TCRdb's table, derived via immunoSEQ multiplex PCR, lists solely in-frame clones and lacks some. The data show around 120,000 clones, with around 87% seen just once and roughly 3% held by the top ten. Trimming shortened V by 5 bases and J by 7 bases, and 11 bases separated the two germline ends. CDR3 size: 13 residues. Germline lookup yields CDR1 MNHEY and CDR2 SVGAGI. The chain uses TRBV6-5 and TRBJ1-4, with D hard to call. The sequence came from a man aged 55 to 69 in good health. The sequencing sample was made of blood. Here the CDR3 reads CASSRIDSEKLFF. The DNA of the CDR3 is TGTGCCAGCAGTCGGATAGATAGTGAAAAACTGTTTTTT.